Listed below are T cell receptor beta chains from one sample, sequenced in a study of cytomegalovirus exposure and HLA in healthy donors. The table came from immunoSEQ multiplex PCR; TCRdb's copy has only in-frame clones and leaves some out. The data contain 200,000 or so clones, 80% to 90% of them singletons. Sequenced material: PBMCs. Every receptor here comes from a man aged 25-45 years in good health and CMV-seronegative. Both conserved end residues are part of each CDR3. D genes are given only for firm matches. Clone size, where shown, is once, few, many, or a class for clones that have expanded.

V gene: TRBV28; clone size: NA; D gene: NA; J gene: TRBJ1-1; CDR3 protein: CASGGLGTEAFF; CDR3 DNA: TGTGCCAGCGGTGGACTGGGGACTGAAGCTTTCTTT
V gene: TRBV5-5; clone size: NA; D gene: NA; J gene: TRBJ1-1; CDR3 protein: CASSYAITGISAEAFF; CDR3 DNA: TGTGCCAGCAGCTACGCTATCACAGGGATATCGGCTGAAGCTTTCTTT
V gene: TRBV5-4; clone size: NA; D gene: NA; J gene: TRBJ1-5; CDR3 protein: CASSLALQRLHSNQPQHF; CDR3 DNA: TGTGCCAGCAGCTTGGCCTTACAACGCTTACATAGCAATCAGCCCCAGCATTTT
V gene: TRBV28; clone size: NA; D gene: NA; J gene: TRBJ1-5; CDR3 protein: CASSFVFRGNQPQHF; CDR3 DNA: TGTGCCAGCAGTTTCGTTTTCCGGGGGAATCAGCCCCAGCATTTT
V gene: TRBV18; clone size: NA; D gene: TRBD2; J gene: TRBJ2-3; CDR3 protein: CASSPQLAGSTDTQYF; CDR3 DNA: TGTGCCAGCTCACCACAACTAGCGGGAAGCACAGATACGCAGTATTTT
V gene: TRBV4-1; clone size: NA; D gene: NA; J gene: TRBJ2-7; CDR3 protein: CASSQDGGSYEQYF; CDR3 DNA: TGCGCCAGCAGCCAAGACGGGGGCTCCTACGAGCAGTACTTC
V gene: TRBV7-6; clone size: few; D gene: NA; J gene: TRBJ2-2; CDR3 protein: CASSSVYFDGATGELFF; CDR3 DNA: TGTGCCAGCAGCAGTGTGTATTTTGACGGAGCCACCGGGGAGCTGTTTTTT
V gene: TRBV7-2; clone size: NA; D gene: NA; J gene: TRBJ2-3; CDR3 protein: CASSFTESTEVGTDTQYF; CDR3 DNA: TGTGCCAGCAGCTTTACAGAGAGCACGGAGGTCGGAACAGATACGCAGTATTTT
V gene: TRBV6-5; clone size: few; D gene: TRBD2; J gene: TRBJ2-2; CDR3 protein: CASSFRTSGSGELFF; CDR3 DNA: TGTGCCAGCAGTTTCAGGACTAGTGGTTCCGGGGAGCTGTTTTTT
V gene: TRBV7-9; clone size: NA; D gene: NA; J gene: TRBJ1-2; CDR3 protein: CSSSSTMDSFYGYTF; CDR3 DNA: TGTTCCAGCAGCTCCACAATGGACAGCTTCTATGGCTACACCTTC
V gene: TRBV11-3; clone size: once; D gene: TRBD2; J gene: TRBJ2-3; CDR3 protein: CASSQSGRASDTQYF; CDR3 DNA: TGTGCCAGCAGTCAGAGCGGGAGGGCCTCAGATACGCAGTATTTT
V gene: TRBV15; clone size: NA; D gene: NA; J gene: TRBJ1-1; CDR3 protein: CATSSGIKNTEAFF; CDR3 DNA: TGTGCCACCAGCAGCGGGATCAAGAACACTGAAGCTTTCTTT
V gene: TRBV28; clone size: NA; D gene: NA; J gene: TRBJ1-1; CDR3 protein: CASDGGNTEAFF; CDR3 DNA: TGTGCCAGCGATGGAGGGAACACTGAAGCTTTCTTT
V gene: TRBV30; clone size: few; D gene: NA; J gene: TRBJ2-3; CDR3 protein: CAWSRGDTQYF; CDR3 DNA: TGTGCCTGGAGTCGGGGAGATACGCAGTATTTT
V gene: TRBV5-8; clone size: NA; D gene: NA; J gene: TRBJ2-7; CDR3 protein: CASSVDSPYEQYF; CDR3 DNA: TGTGCCAGCAGCGTGGACAGCCCCTACGAGCAGTACTTC
V gene: TRBV6-1; clone size: NA; D gene: NA; J gene: TRBJ1-1; CDR3 protein: CASAGFTEAFF; CDR3 DNA: TGTGCCAGCGCAGGGTTCACTGAAGCTTTCTTT
V gene: TRBV7-2; clone size: NA; D gene: NA; J gene: TRBJ2-2; CDR3 protein: CASGQLELNTGELFF; CDR3 DNA: TGTGCCAGCGGACAATTAGAACTTAACACCGGGGAGCTGTTTTTT
V gene: TRBV19; clone size: NA; D gene: TRBD2; J gene: TRBJ2-2; CDR3 protein: CASSPPGSGGLAGELFF; CDR3 DNA: TGTGCCAGTAGTCCCCCAGGTAGCGGGGGTCTCGCCGGGGAGCTGTTTTTT
V gene: TRBV29-1; clone size: NA; D gene: NA; J gene: TRBJ2-1; CDR3 protein: CSATPPAGYNEQFF; CDR3 DNA: TGCAGCGCGACACCCCCCGCGGGCTACAATGAGCAGTTCTTC
V gene: TRBV10-2; clone size: NA; D gene: NA; J gene: TRBJ1-2; CDR3 protein: CASSGSGPVIYGYTF; CDR3 DNA: TGCGCCAGCAGTGGATCAGGGCCGGTGATCTATGGCTACACCTTC
V gene: TRBV11-3; clone size: NA; D gene: NA; J gene: TRBJ2-5; CDR3 protein: CASSHRGVQETQYF; CDR3 DNA: TGTGCCAGCAGCCACCGAGGTGTACAAGAGACCCAGTACTTC
V gene: TRBV19; clone size: NA; D gene: TRBD1; J gene: TRBJ1-1; CDR3 protein: CASKGDSVNTEAFF; CDR3 DNA: TGTGCCAGTAAGGGGGACAGCGTGAACACTGAAGCTTTCTTT
V gene: TRBV7-2; clone size: NA; D gene: TRBD1; J gene: TRBJ1-6; CDR3 protein: CASSFRQGSPLHF; CDR3 DNA: TGTGCCAGCAGCTTTCGACAGGGGTCACCCCTCCACTTT
V gene: TRBV16; clone size: NA; D gene: NA; J gene: TRBJ1-1; CDR3 protein: CASSQSRRGLSSEAFF; CDR3 DNA: TGTGCCAGCAGCCAATCTAGGCGCGGCCTATCCTCTGAAGCTTTCTTT
V gene: TRBV10-3; clone size: NA; D gene: NA; J gene: TRBJ1-2; CDR3 protein: CAISEDPNAGYGYTF; CDR3 DNA: TGTGCCATCAGTGAAGATCCCAATGCCGGCTATGGCTACACCTTC
V gene: TRBV7-9; clone size: NA; D gene: TRBD1; J gene: TRBJ1-4; CDR3 protein: CASSSPLGQGGEKLFF; CDR3 DNA: TGTGCCAGCAGCTCACCGTTAGGACAGGGTGGTGAAAAACTGTTTTTT
V gene: TRBV9; clone size: few; D gene: TRBD2; J gene: TRBJ2-3; CDR3 protein: CASSPRTSGSDTQYF; CDR3 DNA: TGTGCCAGCAGCCCCCGGACTAGCGGATCAGATACGCAGTATTTT
V gene: TRBV7-6; clone size: NA; D gene: NA; J gene: TRBJ2-7; CDR3 protein: CASSSDRRGEQYF; CDR3 DNA: TGTGCCAGCAGCTCGGACAGGAGGGGCGAGCAGTACTTC
V gene: TRBV5-4; clone size: few; D gene: TRBD2; J gene: TRBJ2-2; CDR3 protein: CASSLGAGVVGELFF; CDR3 DNA: TGTGCCAGCAGCTTAGGAGCGGGAGTTGTCGGGGAGCTGTTTTTT
V gene: TRBV29-1; clone size: NA; D gene: NA; J gene: TRBJ2-1; CDR3 protein: CSVDPLEEVNNEQFF; CDR3 DNA: TGCAGCGTGGACCCACTAGAAGAGGTCAACAATGAGCAGTTCTTC
V gene: TRBV5-1; clone size: NA; D gene: NA; J gene: TRBJ2-1; CDR3 protein: CASSVTPGAGGNEQFF; CDR3 DNA: TGCGCCAGCAGCGTTACTCCGGGAGCAGGCGGCAATGAGCAGTTCTTC
V gene: TRBV18; clone size: NA; D gene: NA; J gene: TRBJ2-4; CDR3 protein: CASSPSTGRNIQYF; CDR3 DNA: TGTGCCAGCTCACCGTCGACAGGGAGGAACATTCAGTACTTC
V gene: TRBV6-1; clone size: NA; D gene: TRBD1; J gene: TRBJ2-3; CDR3 protein: CASSGRQGPTDTQYF; CDR3 DNA: TGTGCCAGCAGTGGCCGACAGGGCCCCACAGATACGCAGTATTTT
V gene: TRBV28; clone size: NA; D gene: TRBD1; J gene: TRBJ1-2; CDR3 protein: CASSFPVTGYYGYTF; CDR3 DNA: TGTGCCAGCAGTTTTCCCGTGACAGGGTACTATGGCTACACCTTC
V gene: TRBV18; clone size: NA; D gene: NA; J gene: TRBJ2-5; CDR3 protein: CASLNLGGKETQYF; CDR3 DNA: TGTGCCAGCCTCAACCTCGGCGGAAAAGAGACCCAGTACTTC
V gene: TRBV7-9; clone size: NA; D gene: TRBD2; J gene: TRBJ2-1; CDR3 protein: CASSFSLGRGGEQFF; CDR3 DNA: TGTGCCAGCAGCTTTTCCTTGGGGAGGGGAGGTGAGCAGTTCTTC
V gene: TRBV5-1; clone size: NA; D gene: NA; J gene: TRBJ1-5; CDR3 protein: CASSLTPNQPQHF; CDR3 DNA: TGCGCCAGCAGCTTGACACCTAATCAGCCCCAGCATTTT
V gene: TRBV6-4; clone size: NA; D gene: NA; J gene: TRBJ1-2; CDR3 protein: CASSVGRNYGYTF; CDR3 DNA: TGTGCCAGCAGTGTAGGCAGGAACTATGGCTACACCTTC
V gene: TRBV28; clone size: NA; D gene: TRBD2; J gene: TRBJ2-7; CDR3 protein: CASSLWAGTSGRAEQYF; CDR3 DNA: TGTGCCAGCAGTTTATGGGCCGGGACTAGCGGGAGGGCCGAGCAGTACTTC
V gene: TRBV29-1; clone size: NA; D gene: TRBD1; J gene: TRBJ1-2; CDR3 protein: CSAGQAGYTF; CDR3 DNA: TGCAGCGCTGGACAGGCGGGCTACACCTTC
V gene: TRBV4-1; clone size: NA; D gene: TRBD2; J gene: TRBJ2-1; CDR3 protein: CASSQGTTAYNEQFF; CDR3 DNA: TGCGCCAGCAGCCAGGGGACTACTGCCTACAATGAGCAGTTCTTC